This TCR beta chain appears in the sequencing data of a study of cytomegalovirus exposure and HLA in healthy donors listed by TCRdb under 2017. In terms of the full investigation: According to a later analysis, one platform produced both the roughly 130 validation repertoires and the 700 or so repertoires of the first cohort. The study was designed to test whether signatures of past pathogen exposure could be identified by cataloging public T cell receptors. In addition to the first cohort of around 670 subjects, a separate validation cohort of about 120 different subjects was used. The study combined high-throughput TCR immunosequencing, statistical association of individual TCRs with disease status, and machine learning to predict cytomegalovirus infection status.

The donors were included in the validation cohort of 120 subjects, a group kept apart from the roughly 700-subject first cohort. Overall results and qualifications from the work: The validation cohort had no HLA typing available for a later analysis, so co-occurrence within that cohort was assessed over all 120 or so repertoires. The authors suggested that the approach could potentially be extended to other disease states and immunological phenotypes. The study gave a list of over 150 TCR beta chains associated with cytomegalovirus. The classifier was reported to diagnose cytomegalovirus status with high specificity and sensitivity in both the original cohort and the validation cohort. A few of the identified cytomegalovirus-associated TCR beta chains were confirmed in vitro to be specific for cytomegalovirus antigens. Most TCR sequences were observed very rarely across donors, whereas some public TCRs were present in many individuals. Of the cluster scores, around 95% were above 0 in a later analysis, which found that TCRs clustered in the first cohort also tended to co-occur in the 110 or so validation repertoires.

About this clone itself: The antigen this receptor binds is unknown. No base qualities exist here, and no much larger clone lies one base off it.

CDR1 SGHNT and CDR2 YYREEE are derived from the germline V gene (reference sequence). V sheds 4 bases and J sheds 1 base, leaving 12 bases between their ends. The cysteine opens and the phenylalanine closes a CDR3 of 14 amino acids. Only CDR3 DNA remains: 42 bases, in frame from the first base. The receptor library was made with the immunoSEQ multiplex PCR assay. The published analysis was carried out like this. To diagnose cytomegalovirus status from the catalog of TCR beta chain sequences, a statistical classification framework was built. The table comes from immuneACCESS by way of TCRdb, which keeps in-frame sequences with V and J called. Part of the clones is missing from these tables; in studies checked, under half for an unresolved V gene and the rest for unknown reasons. The V and J calls and clone size were taken over from that table, and D and trimming were inferred from the DNA. In this sample the table shows some 140,000 clones, 86% of which occur a single time. Under 3% of the sample lies in the top ten.

This TCR derives from a man younger than 35 in good health and CMV-seronegative. The sequenced sample consisted of PBMCs. Recombination joined TRBV5-4 with TRBJ2-7; matching of 6 bases hints at TRBD2 as the D gene. The CDR3 is CASSLPGGSYEQYF. Read as DNA, the sequence is TGTGCCAGCAGCCTACCCGGGGGATCCTACGAGCAGTACTTC.